A selection of T cell receptor beta chains follows, all from one sample in a study of cytomegalovirus exposure and HLA in healthy donors. Produced via immunoSEQ multiplex PCR; TCRdb's table is partial and in-frame only. The sample includes over 100,000 clones, over 80% of them seen just once. Material for sequencing was PBMCs. These receptors all stem from a man between 40 and 49 years old in good health and CMV-seronegative. CDR3s include the opening cysteine and the closing phenylalanine or tryptophan. Each record gives: CDR3 DNA, CDR3 protein, clone size, J gene, V gene, D gene. The D gene is left open where the match is weak. Only some rows state a clone size, as once, few, many or a class for expanded clones.

TGTGCCAGCTCTATTGGGGGGGGCTACGAGCAGTACTTC,CASSIGGGYEQYF,NA,TRBJ2-7,TRBV18,TRBD2
TGTGCCAGCAGCCAAGTTCTAGCGGGAGGCACAGATACGCAGTATTTT,CASSQVLAGGTDTQYF,NA,TRBJ2-3,TRBV4-2,TRBD2
TGTGCCAGCAGCCCCGGGACTCTAAACACTGAAGCTTTCTTT,CASSPGTLNTEAFF,NA,TRBJ1-1,TRBV5-6,NA
TGTGCCAGCAGCTTAGCTTCAGAGGGTCACGAGCAGTACTTC,CASSLASEGHEQYF,NA,TRBJ2-7,TRBV7-8,NA
TGTGCCAGCGTCCAGGTGAGGGCGGAGAGGAGGCCCTACGAGCAGTACTTC,CASVQVRAERRPYEQYF,NA,TRBJ2-7,TRBV6-4,NA
TGTGCCAGCAGTTACTCGTGGGGGCAGGAGACCCAGTACTTC,CASSYSWGQETQYF,NA,TRBJ2-5,TRBV6-5,NA
TGCGCCAGCAGCCTTGGCGGGGCTAGCGGGGGGGCAGAGACCCAGTACTTC,CASSLGGASGGAETQYF,NA,TRBJ2-5,TRBV5-1,TRBD2
TGTGCCCTCGGACAGGGGAGAGAGACCCAGTACTTC,CALGQGRETQYF,NA,TRBJ2-5,TRBV30,TRBD1
TGTGCCAGCAGGGCCCAGGGGACAGGGGGTAGAGGGGCTTTCTTT,CASRAQGTGGRGAFF,NA,TRBJ1-1,TRBV27,TRBD1
TGTGCCAGCAGCCCCCCCGGACAGGCGATAACCTATGGCTACACCTTC,CASSPPGQAITYGYTF,NA,TRBJ1-2,TRBV7-9,TRBD1
TGTGCCAGCAGCCTAGGACAGGACTACGAGCAGTACTTC,CASSLGQDYEQYF,NA,TRBJ2-7,TRBV27,TRBD1
TGTGCCAGCAGCCAAGATCTGGTGCGGGCGGCCGACACCGGGGAGCTGTTTTTT,CASSQDLVRAADTGELFF,once,TRBJ2-2,TRBV4-2,NA
TGTGCCAGCACCGGAGGGAAGGGGACCGGGGAGCTGTTTTTT,CASTGGKGTGELFF,NA,TRBJ2-2,TRBV2,NA
TGTGCCAGTAGTCCCTCGAAGGGGCGGGAGATAACAGATACGCAGTATTTT,CASSPSKGREITDTQYF,NA,TRBJ2-3,TRBV19,TRBD2
TGTGCCAGCAGCCCCGGGACTAGCTACGAGCAGTACTTC,CASSPGTSYEQYF,NA,TRBJ2-7,TRBV7-3,TRBD2
TGTGCCATCAGTGATACGGGGGGCGAGCAGTACTTC,CAISDTGGEQYF,few,TRBJ2-7,TRBV10-3,TRBD2
TGTGCCAGCAGCTACCGGGACAGGGGGCCGGGCTCCTACGAGCAGTACTTC,CASSYRDRGPGSYEQYF,NA,TRBJ2-7,TRBV7-9,TRBD1
TGTGCCAGCTCACCACCTCAGCGAGGGTTCGGGGAGCAGTTCTTC,CASSPPQRGFGEQFF,NA,TRBJ2-1,TRBV18,NA
TGTGCCGGATGGACTAGCGGGTCTAAAGAGACCCAGTACTTC,CAGWTSGSKETQYF,NA,TRBJ2-5,TRBV5-4,TRBD2
TGTGCCAGCAGCGTAGCTGCGGGAGGAAGAGGAACCGGGGAGCTGTTTTTT,CASSVAAGGRGTGELFF,NA,TRBJ2-2,TRBV9,TRBD2
TGTGCCAGCAGTTCGGGACTAGCGGGGGCCCACAATGAGCAGTTCTTC,CASSSGLAGAHNEQFF,few,TRBJ2-1,TRBV27,TRBD2
TGTGCCAGCAGCGCGAGGGGGAGCCTAGCGGGGGGTCCCCCCGGGGAGCTGTTTTTT,CASSARGSLAGGPPGELFF,NA,TRBJ2-2,TRBV9,TRBD2
TGTGCCAGCAGCCCTGCCTATACCACCGGGGAGCTGTTTTTT,CASSPAYTTGELFF,NA,TRBJ2-2,TRBV11-3,NA
TGTGCCAGCAGTTTACGGGGACTAGCGGGGGGACCTCTACACTACGAGCAGTACTTC,CASSLRGLAGGPLHYEQYF,NA,TRBJ2-7,TRBV27,TRBD2
TGTGCCAGCAGCGTAGAGGGGCGGGGTCGAGATGAGCAGTTCTTC,CASSVEGRGRDEQFF,NA,TRBJ2-1,TRBV9,NA
TGTGCCAGCAGCCAAACCACGGACAGGTCCTACAATGAGCAGTTCTTC,CASSQTTDRSYNEQFF,NA,TRBJ2-1,TRBV6-6,TRBD1
TGTGCCAGTAGTAGCGAGACAGCAACTAATGAAAAACTGTTTTTT,CASSSETATNEKLFF,NA,TRBJ1-4,TRBV19,NA
TGTGCCAGCACCCCGGGGGAGCAGTACTTC,CASTPGEQYF,NA,TRBJ2-7,TRBV28,NA
TGTGCCAGCAGTTTAAGGACAGGGGGCTCTTATGGCTACACCTTC,CASSLRTGGSYGYTF,NA,TRBJ1-2,TRBV27,TRBD1
TGTGCCAGCAGTTTATCGGAGCACAGGGAACATGGCTACACCTTC,CASSLSEHREHGYTF,NA,TRBJ1-2,TRBV27,NA
TGTGCCAGCACCGCTAGCGACGAGACCCAGTACTTC,CASTASDETQYF,few,TRBJ2-5,TRBV7-9,NA
TGCGCCAGCTCCTCTCTAGCGGCAAGCTCCTACAATGAGCAGTTCTTC,CASSSLAASSYNEQFF,NA,TRBJ2-1,TRBV5-1,TRBD2
TGTGCCAGCAGCTTTTACCAGGGCGACTACGAGCAGTACTTC,CASSFYQGDYEQYF,NA,TRBJ2-7,TRBV7-2,NA
TGTGCCAGTAGTATAGCTCCGTTGGGGGGGTACAATGAGCAGTTCTTC,CASSIAPLGGYNEQFF,NA,TRBJ2-1,TRBV19,TRBD2
TGTGCCAGCAGCTCGACAGGGTTAGGAAACACCATATATTTT,CASSSTGLGNTIYF,NA,TRBJ1-3,TRBV7-2,TRBD1
TGTGCCAGCAGTACGGGACACGAGAACACTGAAGCTTTCTTT,CASSTGHENTEAFF,once,TRBJ1-1,TRBV6-5,NA
TGTGCCAGTAGTATAGATTTCAGCAGGGCCGGCTACACCTTC,CASSIDFSRAGYTF,NA,TRBJ1-2,TRBV19,NA
TGTGCCAGCAGCTTAGACACTCAACCCTACGAGCAGTACTTC,CASSLDTQPYEQYF,NA,TRBJ2-7,TRBV11-2,NA
TGTTCCAAGGGCCTAGCGGGGGGCCGGATCTCCTACGAGCAGTACTTC,CSKGLAGGRISYEQYF,NA,TRBJ2-7,TRBV7-9,TRBD2
TGTGCCAGCAGCGAGGGGACAGGGGGCGGTCAGCCCCAGCATTTT,CASSEGTGGGQPQHF,NA,TRBJ1-5,TRBV9,TRBD1
TGTGCCAGCAGCTTAGTAGCGGAGGGCGGGGACGAGCAGTACTTC,CASSLVAEGGDEQYF,NA,TRBJ2-7,TRBV7-2,NA
TGTGCCAGCAGCTTAAGTACCCCGGGACTAGCGGGACTTGAGCAGTTCTTC,CASSLSTPGLAGLEQFF,NA,TRBJ2-1,TRBV11-2,TRBD2
TGTGCCAGCTGGGGCGGGGAGGGGTACGAGCAGTACTTC,CASWGGEGYEQYF,once,TRBJ2-7,TRBV25-1,TRBD2
TGTGCTAGTGGTTTGGCCTGGGACAGGGGGACTGAAGCTTTCTTT,CASGLAWDRGTEAFF,NA,TRBJ1-1,TRBV12-5,TRBD1
TGTGCCAGCAGCTCGACAGGAGTTGATGAGCAGTTCTTC,CASSSTGVDEQFF,NA,TRBJ2-1,TRBV13,NA
TGCAGCGCTGACGGGCTAGCGGGGGGGGCAAACATTCAGTACTTC,CSADGLAGGANIQYF,NA,TRBJ2-4,TRBV29-1,TRBD2
TGTGCCAGCAGCTTAGGACTAGCGGAACGCACAGATACGCAGTATTTT,CASSLGLAERTDTQYF,NA,TRBJ2-3,TRBV11-3,TRBD2
TGTGCCAGCAGGGGGGGGCCCTACGAGCAGTACTTC,CASRGGPYEQYF,NA,TRBJ2-7,TRBV25-1,NA
TGCGCCAGCAGCGCCACTAGCGGGGGATACAATGAGCAGTTCTTC,CASSATSGGYNEQFF,NA,TRBJ2-1,TRBV4-1,TRBD2
TGTGCCAGCAGTGATTGGTTCGAGGGTACAGATACGCAGTATTTT,CASSDWFEGTDTQYF,NA,TRBJ2-3,TRBV2,NA
TGTGCCAGCAGCTTGGTCCGGGACAGGGGAAGGGGCTACACCTTC,CASSLVRDRGRGYTF,NA,TRBJ1-2,TRBV5-6,TRBD1
TGCGCCAGCAGCCAAACTACTTTGACTCTAGCCCCTTTTGGCTACACCTTC,CASSQTTLTLAPFGYTF,few,TRBJ1-2,TRBV4-3,NA